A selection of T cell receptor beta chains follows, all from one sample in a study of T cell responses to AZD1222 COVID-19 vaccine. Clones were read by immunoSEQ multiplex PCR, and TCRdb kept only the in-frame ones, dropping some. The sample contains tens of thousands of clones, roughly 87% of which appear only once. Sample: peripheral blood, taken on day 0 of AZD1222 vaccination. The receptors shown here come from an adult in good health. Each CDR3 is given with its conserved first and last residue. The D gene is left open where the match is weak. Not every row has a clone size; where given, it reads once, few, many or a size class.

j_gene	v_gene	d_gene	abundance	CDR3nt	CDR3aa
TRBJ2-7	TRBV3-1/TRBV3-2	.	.	TGTGCCAGCAGCCTAGGACAGCGACCCTACGAGCAGTACTTC	CASSLGQRPYEQYF
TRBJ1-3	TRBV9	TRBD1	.	TGTGCCAGCAGCGTAGGAGGGGGACAGGGAGGAAACACCATATATTTT	CASSVGGGQGGNTIYF
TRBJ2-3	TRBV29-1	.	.	TGCAGCGTTGTCAGGGGGGACACAGATACGCAGTATTTT	CSVVRGDTDTQYF
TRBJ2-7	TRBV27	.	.	TGTGCCAGCAGTCATGACAGGTCCTACGAGCAGTACTTC	CASSHDRSYEQYF
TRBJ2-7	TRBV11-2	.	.	TGTGCCAGCAGCTTAGGGACAGACTACGAGCAGTACTTC	CASSLGTDYEQYF
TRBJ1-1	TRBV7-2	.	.	TGTGCCAGCAGCCGTCCCGGCAGGGACACTGAAGCTTTCTTT	CASSRPGRDTEAFF
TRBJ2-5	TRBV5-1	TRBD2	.	TGCGCCAGCCGGGGGGGCGAGACCCAGTACTTC	CASRGGETQYF
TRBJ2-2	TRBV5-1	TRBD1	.	TGCGCCAGCAGCCCAAGGGGGCCCGGGGAGCTGTTTTTT	CASSPRGPGELFF
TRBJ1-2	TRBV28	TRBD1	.	TGTGCCAGCAGCCTCGTGGCAGGGGGCGCCTCTGGCTACACCTTC	CASSLVAGGASGYTF
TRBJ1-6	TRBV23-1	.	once	TGCGCCAGCAGTCAACCGGGGGGCATCGTCTTTAATAATTCACCCCTCCACTTT	CASSQPGGIVFNNSPLHF
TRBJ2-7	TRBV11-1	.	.	TGTGCCAGCAGCACCTTCAGGGGGGGCACCTACGAGCAGTACTTC	CASSTFRGGTYEQYF
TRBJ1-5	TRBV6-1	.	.	TGTGCCAGCAGTGAAACGGACCGTGGACAGCCCCAGCATTTT	CASSETDRGQPQHF
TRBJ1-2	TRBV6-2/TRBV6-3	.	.	TGTGCCAGCAGTAACAGGGCCGACTATGGCTACACCTTC	CASSNRADYGYTF
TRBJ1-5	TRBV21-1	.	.	TGTGCCAGCAGCATAGCAGAACGGGGGGCTCGACAGCCCCAGCATTTT	CASSIAERGARQPQHF
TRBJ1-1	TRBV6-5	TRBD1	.	TGTGCCAGCAGTTTCAGGACAGGGAGTAACACTGAAGCTTTCTTT	CASSFRTGSNTEAFF
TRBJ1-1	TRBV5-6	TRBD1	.	TGTGCCAGCAGAACCGGGACAGGGGGTTCTGAAGCTTTCTTT	CASRTGTGGSEAFF
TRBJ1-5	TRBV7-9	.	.	TGTGCCAGCAGCTTAACAGGGAATGGTCAGCCCCAGCATTTT	CASSLTGNGQPQHF
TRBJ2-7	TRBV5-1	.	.	TGCGCCAGCAGCTTGGAGGGGCAGGGTTTCGACGAGCAGTACTTC	CASSLEGQGFDEQYF
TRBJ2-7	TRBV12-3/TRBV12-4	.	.	TGTGCCAGCGGCGGGGACTTCCCGGGGGAGCAGTACTTC	CASGGDFPGEQYF
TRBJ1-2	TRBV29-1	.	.	TGCAGCGTTGAAGATCCCCCGGGCTACACCTTC	CSVEDPPGYTF
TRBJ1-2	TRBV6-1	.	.	TGTGCCAGCAGTGACGGCAGGGCAGATCATCTGGTCTATGGCTACACCTTC	CASSDGRADHLVYGYTF
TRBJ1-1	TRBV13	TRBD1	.	TGTGCCAGCAATTCAGGGGGCCTGGGCACTGAAGCTTTCTTT	CASNSGGLGTEAFF
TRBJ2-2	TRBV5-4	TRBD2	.	TGTGCCAGCAGCCCCAGGCTAGCGGGGGTGCGAACCGGGGAGCTGTTTTTT	CASSPRLAGVRTGELFF
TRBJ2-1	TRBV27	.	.	TGTGCCAGTGGGGGGTATGAGCAGTTCTTC	CASGGYEQFF